The 19 T cell receptor beta chains below all came from one sample that was sequenced in a study of immune characterization of retroperitoneal liposarcoma (dated by TCRdb to the late 2010s). The library was built by means of PCR. Sequencer: NextSeq 500. TCRdb reprocessing: public reads trimmed at Q25 with fastp, clones called with MiXCR, in-frame beta chains kept. All rows with the same CDR3 protein become a single entry with the most common DNA and genes. The sample has roughly 10,000 distinct CDR3 sequences on record, 25% to 30% of them singletons. The ten largest clones add up to 8.2% of the sample. The sample consisted of tumor tissue. The receptors shown here come from a male donor with retroperitoneal liposarcoma.

This clonotype is medium-sized. V usage is TRBV6-6 and J usage is TRBJ2-3; 11 nucleotides match TRBD2. Per germline, CDR1 MNHNY and CDR2 SVGAGI (reference sequence). Unmatched junction bases numbered 4, after V lost 2 bases and J lost 0 bases. The CDR3 has 17 residues. The CDR3 here is CASSYTSGGASTDTQYF. The CDR3 DNA is TGTGCCAGCAGTTACACTAGCGGGGGTGCTAGCACAGATACGCAGTATTTT.

This clonotype has ten or more counts. The chain employs TRBV6-6 and TRBJ2-1; 8 bases line up with TRBD1. Trimming removed 2 bases from V and 10 bases from J; junction bases left unmatched: 7. The CDR3 contains 14 residues. Germline V gives CDR1 MNHNY, CDR2 SVGAGI (reference sequence). This CDR3 reads CASSYQGAGDEQFF. CDR3 bases: TGTGCCAGCAGTTACCAGGGGGCCGGAGACGAGCAGTTCTTC.

The table lists this clonotype with many counts. The V and J genes are TRBV12-3 or TRBV12-4 and TRBJ2-1; possibly TRBD1 for D (7 bases). Trimming cost V 3 bases and J 10 bases, with 16 bases left between them. The CDR3 length is 14 residues. The CDR3 sequence is CASSFQGGYYEQFF. The CDR3 DNA follows: TGTGCCAGCAGTTTCCAGGGGGGTTACTACGAGCAGTTCTTC.

The rearrangement uses TRBV6-6 and TRBJ2-1; TRBD2 agrees at 15 bases. The length of the CDR3 is 20 residues. The junction had 12 bases not matched to a gene; V was cut back by 6 bases and J by 0 bases. Germline CDR1 MNHNY, CDR2 SVGAGI (reference sequence). The CDR3 DNA sequence: TGTGCCAGCAGCGCAGTCGGGACTAGCGGGAGGCCGAGCTCCTACAATGAGCAGTTCTTC. It is translated as CASSAVGTSGRPSSYNEQFF.

The chain is built from TRBV6-1 and TRBJ1-4, with 9 bases fitting TRBD1. Germline-derived CDR1 and CDR2 are MNHNS and SASEGT. The CDR3 totals 16 residues. Trimming took 3 bases from V and 10 from J; bases not matched to a gene: 12. The CDR3 protein is CASSDGPRQGDGKLFF. CDR3 nucleotide sequence: TGTGCCAGCAGTGACGGGCCGCGACAGGGGGACGGAAAACTGTTTTTT.

This clonotype was recorded a few times. This chain uses TRBV7-8 with TRBJ2-1, with 10 bases fitting TRBD2. J gave up 13 bases and V 1 base, and 16 bases lay outside the gene matches. There are 17 residues in the CDR3. Germline V gives CDR1 SGHVS, CDR2 FQNEAQ. The CDR3 coding sequence is TGTGCCAGCAGCTTAGATCCTAGCGGGAGCCTACTAGAGACCCAGTTCTTC. This gives the protein CASSLDPSGSLLETQFF.

The sample holds many counts of this clonotype. This chain connects TRBV12-3 or TRBV12-4 to TRBJ2-5; TRBD1 agrees at 10 bases. The end of the DNA aligns better with TRBJ2-7, so the J call may be wrong. The CDR3 sequence is 14 residues long. CDR3 residues: CASSFRTGGPEQYF. The DNA for the CDR3 is TGTGCCAGCAGCTTCAGGACAGGGGGGCCCGAGCAGTACTTC.

The CDR3 region has the DNA TGTGCCAGCAGTTACTCGAGACAGGGAATAGAGCAGTTCTTC. Encoded protein: CASSYSRQGIEQFF. The V call is TRBV6-6, the J call TRBJ2-3, with 7 nucleotides matching TRBD1. The DNA end lines up better with TRBJ2-1; the J call may be wrong. The CDR3 extends over 14 amino acids. CDR1 and CDR2 (germline): MNHNY, SVGAGI (reference sequence).

The gene calls are TRBV6-1 and TRBJ2-1; D is perhaps TRBD1 (5 bases). The ends were cut back, 3 bases at V and 4 bases at J, with 13 bases in the middle. Per the germline V gene, CDR1 is MNHNS and CDR2 is SASEGT. The CDR3 length is 15 residues. CDR3 nucleotide sequence: TGTGCCAGCAGTGAGGGGCGCGGCGCTTACAATGAGCAGTTCTTC. This translates into CASSEGRGAYNEQFF.

The chain combines TRBV7-9 with TRBJ2-6; TRBD1 aligns across 7 bases. The J call may be mistaken, given a closer DNA end match to TRBJ2-5. In germline, CDR1 is SEHNR, CDR2 FQNEAQ (reference sequence). The CDR3 length is 15 residues. The CDR3 is CASSSPGQRVQTQYF. The CDR3 nucleotides read TGTGCCAGCAGCTCACCGGGACAGAGAGTGCAGACCCAGTACTTC.

This clonotype was observed at least ten times. J is TRBJ2-1 and V is TRBV7-2, with a possible D match to TRBD2 (6 bases). This CDR3 region has 14 residues. Germline loops: CDR1 SGHTA, CDR2 FQGNSA. Trimming cost V 5 bases and J 10 bases, with 18 bases left between them. CDR3 sequence (DNA): TGTGCCAGCAGCATATCGGGAGAACGGTACGAGCAGTTCTTC. Translated, it gives CASSISGERYEQFF.

This clonotype appeared many times. V and J are TRBV7-2 and TRBJ2-1, with D hard to call. The J call may be incorrect, as the DNA end agrees better with TRBJ2-7. The CDR3 has 14 amino acids. Germline V lookup: CDR1 SGHTA, CDR2 FQGNSA. CDR3 in amino acids: CASSPWRGTYEQYF. CDR3 in DNA: TGTGCCAGCAGCCCTTGGAGAGGAACCTACGAGCAGTACTTC.

The rearrangement links TRBV4-1 to TRBJ2-5, with 10 bases matching TRBD1. Matching the DNA end better, TRBJ2-1 makes the J call doubtful. The CDR3 loop spans 16 amino acids. Germline CDR1 is MGHRA and CDR2 is YSYEKL. The CDR3 nucleotides read TGCGCCAGCAGCCATGTTCCGGGACAGGGGACCAATGAGCAGTTCTTC. Its protein product is CASSHVPGQGTNEQFF.

By proportion, this clonotype is medium-sized (0.01 to 0.1%). The chain links TRBV6-6 to TRBJ2-3, with unresolved D. V lost 6 bases and J lost 5, with 9 bases in between. Germline loops: CDR1 MNHNY, CDR2 SVGAGI (reference sequence). CDR3 size: 12 residues. The CDR3 DNA reads TGTGCCAGCAGCCCTGAGGTAGATACGCAGTATTTT. It codes for CASSPEVDTQYF.

V gene TRBV6-6 combines with J gene TRBJ1-1; D unclear. V dropped 2 bases and J dropped 1 base, with 14 bases sitting between them. Germline-derived CDR1 and CDR2 are MNHNY and SVGAGI (reference sequence). This CDR3 region has 16 residues. CDR3 DNA: TGTGCCAGCAGTTACAAGATCTTTCCCAGGAACACTGAAGCTTTCTTT. It yields the protein CASSYKIFPRNTEAFF.

The chain has TRBV6-5 and TRBJ2-1, with 11 bases aligning to TRBD2. The V gene end was trimmed by 6 bases and the J gene end by 13 bases; junction bases not matched to a gene: 14. CDR1 and CDR2 from the germline V gene are MNHEY and SVGAGI. This CDR3 has 15 amino acids. In DNA form, the CDR3 reads TGTGCCAGCAGCCGGGGACTAGCGGTCCAAGAGACCCAGTTCTTC. Its protein is CASSRGLAVQETQFF.

Concerning this clonotype: The junction does not match germline at one end; this may be a read error. This chain connects TRBV5-3 to TRBJ2-4, with 9 bases identical to TRBD2. TRBV5-3 qualifies as an ORF whose function is uncertain. This CDR3 has 15 residues. The CDR3 region is CASSLWGGRADEQYF. CDR3 nucleotide sequence: TGTGCCAGCAGCTTGTGGGGCGGGAGGGCCGATGAGCAGTACTTC.

This clonotype appeared many times. The chain carries TRBV6-1 and TRBJ2-3; TRBD1 aligns across 8 bases. The CDR3 runs 14 residues. V shed 11 bases, J shed 1 base, and the junction held 8 bases outside the gene matches. Germline V lookup: CDR1 MNHNS, CDR2 SASEGT. The CDR3 here is CAARTGMGTDTQYF. The CDR3 DNA follows: TGTGCCGCGCGGACAGGGATGGGCACAGATACGCAGTATTTT.

This clonotype ranks as medium-sized (0.01 to 0.1%). This chain links TRBV6-1 with TRBJ2-3; 14 positions match TRBD2. The CDR3 is 17 amino acids. V lost 3 bases, J lost 3 bases, and 5 bases stayed unmatched. Germline values: CDR1 MNHNS, CDR2 SASEGT. The DNA for the CDR3 is TGTGCCAGCAGTGAGGGGACTAGCGGGAGAGTGACAGATACGCAGTATTTT. Protein product: CASSEGTSGRVTDTQYF.